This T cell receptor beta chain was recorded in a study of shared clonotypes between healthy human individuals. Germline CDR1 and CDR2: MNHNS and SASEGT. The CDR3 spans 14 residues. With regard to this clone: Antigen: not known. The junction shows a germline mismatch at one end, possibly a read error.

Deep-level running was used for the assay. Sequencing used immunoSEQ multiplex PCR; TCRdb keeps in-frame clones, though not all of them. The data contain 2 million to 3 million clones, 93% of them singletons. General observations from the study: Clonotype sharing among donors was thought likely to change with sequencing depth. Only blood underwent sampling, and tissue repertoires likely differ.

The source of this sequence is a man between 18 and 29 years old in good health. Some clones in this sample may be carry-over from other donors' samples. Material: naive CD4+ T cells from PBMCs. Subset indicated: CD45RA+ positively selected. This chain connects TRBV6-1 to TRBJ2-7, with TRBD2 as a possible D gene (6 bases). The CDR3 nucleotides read TGTGCCAGCAGTGGAGGTCTCGGGACTCTAGGGGAGAGGTTC. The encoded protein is CASSGGLGTLGERF.